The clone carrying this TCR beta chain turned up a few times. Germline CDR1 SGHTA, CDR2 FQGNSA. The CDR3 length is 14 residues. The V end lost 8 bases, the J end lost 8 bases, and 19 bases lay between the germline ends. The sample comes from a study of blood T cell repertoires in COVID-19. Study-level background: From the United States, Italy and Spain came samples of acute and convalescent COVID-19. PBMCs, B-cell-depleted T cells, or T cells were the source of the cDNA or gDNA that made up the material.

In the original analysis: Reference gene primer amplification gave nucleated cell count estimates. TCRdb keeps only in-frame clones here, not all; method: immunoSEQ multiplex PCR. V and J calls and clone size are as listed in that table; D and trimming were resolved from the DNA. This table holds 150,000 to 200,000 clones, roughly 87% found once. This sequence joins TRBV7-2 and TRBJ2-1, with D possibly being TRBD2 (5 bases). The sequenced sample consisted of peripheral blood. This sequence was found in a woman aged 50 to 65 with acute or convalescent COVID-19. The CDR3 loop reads CASERADYLDEQFF. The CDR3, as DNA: TGTGCCAGCGAAAGGGCAGACTATTTGGATGAGCAGTTCTTC.